This TCR beta chain appears in the sequencing data of a study of blood T cell repertoires in COVID-19. Whole-study context: Samples came from the United States, Italy and Spain, spanning acute and convalescent COVID-19.

In the original workflow: Amplified reference gene primers provided the basis for estimating nucleated cell counts. The data were produced by immunoSEQ multiplex PCR, yet TCRdb's version contains in-frame clones alone and is incomplete. V and J calls and clone size are copied from that table; D and trimming were computed from the DNA. The sample records about 240,000 clones, about three quarters being singletons. Germline assignment: CDR1 SEHNR and CDR2 FQNEAQ (reference sequence). V lost 5 bases to trimming and J lost 7 bases; unmatched junction nucleotides: 17. CDR3 length: 16 amino acids. This chain links TRBV7-9 with TRBJ2-7; 7 bases line up with TRBD1. Sequencing input: peripheral blood. The TCR originated in an elderly woman with acute or convalescent COVID-19. The CDR3 DNA is TGTGCCAGCAGCCCATCTACGACAGGGTACAAGGTTGAGCAGTACTTC. Translating gives CASSPSTTGYKVEQYF. The full variable domain, completed using reference TRBV7-9 and TRBJ2-7, is DTGVSQNPRHKITKRGQNVTFRCDPISEHNRLYWYRQTLGQGPEFLTYFQNEAQLEKSRLLSDRFSAERPKGSFSTLEIQRTEQGDSAMYLCASSPSTTGYKVEQYFGPGTRLTVT.